These 18 T cell receptor beta chains were sequenced from one sample in a study of blood T cell repertoires in COVID-19. Using immunoSEQ multiplex PCR, the repertoire was profiled, and TCRdb retains in-frame clones only, with some absent. This table holds about 110,000 clones, over 60% found once. Sequencing input: peripheral blood. The source is a man in his sixties or seventies with acute or convalescent COVID-19.

This sequence joins TRBV5-1 and TRBJ2-2; TRBD2 matches at 8 bases. V lost 4 bases to trimming and J lost 9 bases; unmatched junction nucleotides: 5. Germline lookup yields CDR1 SGHRS and CDR2 YFSETQ. CDR3 length equals 13 residues. The CDR3 DNA is TGCGCCAGCAGCCGGCGGGGGGACTGGGAGCTGTTTTTT. As protein: CASSRRGDWELFF.

This chain links TRBV3-1 (or the pseudogene TRBV3-2) with TRBJ1-5; 7 nucleotides align to TRBD1. With V trimmed by 2 bases and J by 2 bases, 6 bases remained unmatched. The length of the CDR3 is 16 residues. Germline loops: CDR1 LGHDT, CDR2 YNNKEL (reference sequence). In DNA form, the CDR3 reads TGTGCCAGCAGCCAAACAGGGGCAGTGGGCAATCAGCCCCAGCATTTT. Its translation: CASSQTGAVGNQPQHF.

This chain uses TRBV9 with TRBJ2-3; 11 positions match TRBD1. J was trimmed by 6 bases and V by 3 bases; bases with no gene match: 9. The CDR3 extends over 16 amino acids. Per the germline V gene, CDR1 is SGDLS and CDR2 is YYNGEE. This chain's CDR3 is CASSAKPGQGVDTQYF. The CDR3 DNA sequence: TGTGCCAGCAGCGCCAAACCGGGACAGGGGGTTGATACGCAGTATTTT.

Notes on this clone: The sample holds other DNA sequences that translate to the same CDR3. The V and J genes are TRBV9 and TRBJ2-3, with TRBD2 matching over 11 bases. The CDR3 extends over 16 amino acids. V shed 0 bases and J 1 base; nucleotides not matched to a gene: 1. CDR1 is SGDLS and CDR2 is YYNGEE in the germline V gene. The CDR3 region is CASSVALAGGTDTQYF. CDR3 bases: TGTGCCAGCAGCGTAGCACTAGCGGGGGGCACAGATACGCAGTATTTT.

V usage is TRBV18 and J usage is TRBJ1-4, with TRBD1 matching over 12 bases. Germline CDR1 and CDR2: KGHSH and LQKENI. This CDR3 is built from 14 residues. The ends lost 4 bases at V and 8 bases at J; junction bases unmatched: 2. DNA of the CDR3: TGTGCCAGCTCACGCGGGACAGGGGGCGAAAAACTGTTTTTT. This encodes CASSRGTGGEKLFF.

The genes are TRBV2 and TRBJ1-1; D uncertain. This CDR3 has 13 residues. Trimming took 3 bases from V and 0 from J, leaving 5 bases between them. Looked up from germline, CDR1 is SNHLY and CDR2 is FYNNEI. As DNA, the CDR3 is TGTGCCAGCAGTGACCCCATGAACACTGAAGCTTTCTTT. Amino acid sequence: CASSDPMNTEAFF.

V gene TRBV10-2 combines with J gene TRBJ1-5, with D perhaps TRBD1 (6 bases). Between the trimmed V and J ends, which lost 0 bases and 7 bases, there was a span of 7 bases. CDR1 and CDR2 (germline): WSHSY, SAAADI. The CDR3 is 13 residues long. Here the CDR3 reads CASSESTGQPQHF. As DNA, the CDR3 is TGCGCCAGCAGTGAGTCGACAGGCCAGCCCCAGCATTTT.

The chain recombines TRBV10-3 with TRBJ2-7, with 10 bases that match TRBD2. CDR1 and CDR2 from the germline V gene are ENHRY and SYGVKD. This CDR3 comprises 14 residues. V gave up 7 bases and J gave up 1 base; unmatched junction bases: 4. CDR3 DNA: TGTGCCATCAATCCGGGACTAGCGTCCTACGAGCAGTACTTC. Translating gives CAINPGLASYEQYF.

The rearrangement joins TRBV19 to TRBJ1-4; unclear D gene. Germline CDR1 reads LNHDA; CDR2 reads SQIVND (reference sequence). The V end lost 5 bases, the J end lost 4 bases, and 8 bases lay between the germline ends. The CDR3 has 13 amino acids. The CDR3 loop reads CASSEAVNEKLFF. The CDR3 DNA follows: TGTGCCAGTAGTGAGGCCGTTAATGAAAAACTGTTTTTT.

This chain links TRBV24-1 with TRBJ2-1, with 9 nucleotides matching TRBD1. With 2 bases clipped from V and 6 bases from J, the junction kept 7 bases outside the gene matches. The CDR3 spans 16 residues. Germline V lookup: CDR1 KGHDR, CDR2 SFDVKD. The DNA of the CDR3 is TGTGCCACCAGTGATTCCCGGACAGGGGTGGGCAATGAGCAGTTCTTC. As protein: CATSDSRTGVGNEQFF.

The chain recombines TRBV2 with TRBJ2-3; 7 bases match TRBD1. CDR1 is SNHLY and CDR2 is FYNNEI in the germline V gene. The CDR3 totals 14 residues. V was pared by 5 bases and J by 2 bases, with 4 bases of the junction left unmatched. The CDR3 DNA sequence: TGTGCCAGCAGTCCGGGACAGCCCACAGATACGCAGTATTTT. Translation: CASSPGQPTDTQYF. The full variable domain, with the rest looked up from reference TRBV2 and TRBJ2-3, is EPEVTQTPSHQVTQMGQEVILRCVPISNHLYFYWYRQILGQKVEFLVSFYNNEISEKSEIFDDQFSVERPDGSNFTLKIRSTKLEDSAMYFCASSPGQPTDTQYFGPGTRLTVL.

The J gene is TRBJ1-6, the V gene TRBV5-4; 9 nucleotides line up with TRBD1. Germline CDR1 SGHNT, CDR2 YYREEE (reference sequence). There are 16 residues in the CDR3. V gave up 10 bases and J gave up 14 bases; unmatched junction bases: 22. CDR3 sequence reads: CAGTLLGQGRGFTLHF. CDR3 in DNA: TGTGCCGGAACATTGTTGGGACAGGGTAGGGGCTTCACCCTCCACTTT.

The genes are TRBV4-2 and TRBJ1-5; 7 bases line up with TRBD1. The CDR3 sequence is 20 residues long. The V gene end was trimmed by 0 bases and the J gene end by 10 bases; junction bases not matched to a gene: 24. Germline lookup yields CDR1 LGHNA and CDR2 YNFKEQ. The CDR3 protein is CASSQDPFLQGVGQSRPQHF. In nucleotides, the CDR3 is TGTGCCAGCAGCCAAGACCCGTTCCTCCAGGGGGTCGGGCAATCAAGACCCCAGCATTTT.

The rearrangement links TRBV12-3 or TRBV12-4 to TRBJ1-1; D is uncertain. With 3 bases removed from V and 4 bases from J, the gap between germline ends came to 9 bases. This CDR3 comprises 13 residues. The CDR3 coding sequence is TGTGCCAGCAGTTTTGCGGCCGGCACTGAAGCTTTCTTT. Translating it yields CASSFAAGTEAFF.

The chain has TRBV6-6 and TRBJ2-3; TRBD2 matches 7 bases. CDR1 is MNHNY, CDR2 SVGAGI, per germline (reference sequence). The CDR3 loop spans 15 amino acids. V shed 0 bases, J shed 1 base, and the junction held 1 base outside the gene matches. CDR3 sequence (DNA): TGTGCCAGCAGTTACTCGGGGGGGGGCACAGATACGCAGTATTTT. Its protein is CASSYSGGGTDTQYF.

The chain recombines TRBV5-6 with TRBJ1-3; 8 bases are a match to TRBD1. The CDR3 runs 15 residues. V lost 0 bases and J lost 2; bases outside the gene matches: 1. The V gene's germline CDR1 is SGHDT and CDR2 YYEEEE. CDR3 DNA: TGTGCCAGCAGCTTGGAGGACAGGGCTGGAAACACCATATATTTT. Its protein product is CASSLEDRAGNTIYF.

The chain is built from TRBV13 and TRBJ1-1; 9 bases fit TRBD1. The CDR3 consists of 16 residues. The trim removed 3 bases at V and 4 bases at J, leaving 9 bases unmatched. The V gene's germline CDR1 is PRHDT and CDR2 FYEKMQ (reference sequence). The CDR3 nucleotides are TGTGCCAGCAGCTTCGGGACAGGGACGGCGAGCACTGAAGCTTTCTTT. It yields the protein CASSFGTGTASTEAFF.

This clone was observed once. V gene TRBV9 combines with J gene TRBJ1-6; 9 bases align to TRBD1. CDR1 is SGDLS and CDR2 is YYNGEE in the germline V gene. V lost 3 bases, J lost 9 bases, and 4 bases stayed unmatched. The CDR3 sequence is 14 residues long. The CDR3 here is CASSEQGAGSPLHF. For the CDR3, the DNA is TGTGCCAGCAGCGAACAGGGGGCGGGTTCACCCCTCCACTTT.